The 20 T cell receptor beta chains listed next were all sequenced from one sample in a study of identical twins. TCRdb re-analysed the 5' RACE reads in MiXCR, keeping a single row per CDR3 protein. Here the sample spans 200,000 to 300,000 distinct CDR3 sequences, approximately 8% being singletons. This sample was also put to use in a study of yellow fever vaccine responses in identical twins.

The sequenced material came from CD8+ T cells sorted from blood. These receptors were taken from a woman in her late teens or twenties in good health.

The chain joins TRBV2 to TRBJ1-1; D is unclear. Trimming pared 3 bases from V and 4 bases from J, leaving 12 bases between. Looked up from germline, CDR1 is SNHLY and CDR2 is FYNNEI. The CDR3 extends over 14 amino acids. CDR3 in amino acids: CASSDFVGSTEAFF. The CDR3 DNA reads TGTGCCAGCAGTGACTTTGTAGGGAGCACTGAAGCTTTCTTT.

The V and J genes are TRBV4-1 and TRBJ1-1, with D tentatively TRBD1 (6 bases). Germline V gives CDR1 MGHRA, CDR2 YSYEKL. V lost 9 bases and J 5 bases, leaving 10 bases between the germline ends. The CDR3 runs 11 residues. CDR3: CASLQGTEAFF. In DNA form, the CDR3 reads TGCGCCAGTCTACAGGGAACTGAAGCTTTCTTT.

At least ten counts were recorded for this clonotype. V is TRBV15 and J is TRBJ2-3, with 9 bases lining up with TRBD1. CDR1 is LNHNV and CDR2 is YYDKDF in the germline V gene (reference sequence). The trim removed 3 bases at V and 4 bases at J, leaving 11 bases unmatched. The CDR3 loop spans 17 amino acids. Here the CDR3 DNA reads TGTGCCACCAGCAGTCAGTCCGGGACAGGGAGGGCAGATACGCAGTATTTT. This encodes CATSSQSGTGRADTQYF.

This clonotype was observed many times. V gene TRBV7-6 combines with J gene TRBJ2-4; 9 bases match TRBD2. CDR1 and CDR2 (germline): SGHVS, FNYEAQ. The CDR3 consists of 22 residues. The V segment lost 5 bases and the J segment 9 bases; nucleotides outside the gene matches: 32. The chain's CDR3 is CASSPTYVREFGTSSESGIQYF. CDR3 nucleotide sequence: TGTGCCAGCAGCCCTACTTATGTACGAGAATTCGGGACTAGCTCTGAGAGTGGCATTCAGTACTTC.

This clonotype occurred a few times. The rearrangement joins TRBV3-1 to TRBJ2-1; a weak D match, TRBD2 (5 bases). The V gene's germline CDR1 is LGHDT and CDR2 YNNKEL (reference sequence). This CDR3 region has 15 residues. The V end was cut by 1 base, the J end by 7 bases, with 14 bases between. The CDR3 sequence: CASSQVRAGENEQFF. DNA of the CDR3: TGTGCCAGCAGCCAAGTCCGGGCCGGGGAGAATGAGCAGTTCTTC.

This clonotype has a count of ten or more. The rearrangement links TRBV9 to TRBJ2-3; no firm D call. In germline, CDR1 is SGDLS, CDR2 YYNGEE. This CDR3 contains 13 residues. V lost 0 bases to trimming and J lost 1 base, with 3 bases between them. Here the CDR3 DNA reads TGTGCCAGCAGCGTAGTGGGCACAGATACGCAGTATTTT. Its protein product is CASSVVGTDTQYF.

Here the CDR3 DNA reads TGTGCCAGCAGCATTATAGGACTGACCGGGGAGCTGTTTTTT. This translates into CASSIIGLTGELFF. The rearrangement links TRBV11-3 to TRBJ2-2, with TRBD2 as a possible D gene (5 bases). The CDR3 totals 14 residues. The V gene's germline CDR1 is SGHNT and CDR2 YENEEA. V lost 5 bases to trimming and J lost 5 bases, with 12 bases between them.

The J gene is TRBJ2-7, the V gene TRBV29-1, with 7 bases aligning to TRBD2. V trimming: 4 bases; J trimming: 6 bases; junction bases outside the gene matches: 3. The CDR3 runs 11 residues. Germline V gives CDR1 SQVTM, CDR2 ANQGSEA. The CDR3, as DNA: TGCAGCGTTGTTCGGGGGGTCGAGCAGTACTTC. Its protein product is CSVVRGVEQYF.

This clonotype has more than one count but fewer than ten. The chain combines TRBV15 with TRBJ2-5, with TRBD2 as a possible D gene (6 bases). The germline gives CDR1 LNHNV, CDR2 YYDKDF (reference sequence). CDR3 length equals 19 residues. V lost 1 base and J 3 bases, leaving 24 bases between the germline ends. The CDR3 region has the DNA TGTGCCACCAGCAGAGCGGCGGCCGCGGGGTCAGAAGGGGAAGAGACCCAGTACTTC. Its protein is CATSRAAAAGSEGEETQYF.

The chain combines TRBV2 with TRBJ2-7; TRBD1 matches at 9 bases. V was pared by 6 bases and J by 13 bases, with 7 bases of the junction left unmatched. CDR1 is SNHLY, CDR2 FYNNEI, per germline. This CDR3 comprises 11 residues. The CDR3 bases are TGTGCCAGCAGCGGAAGGGACAGGGCTTACGTC. This translates into CASSGRDRAYV.

V is TRBV5-1 and J is TRBJ2-3, with 10 bases aligning to TRBD2. J gave up 6 bases and V 3 bases, and 10 bases lay outside the gene matches. CDR3 length equals 16 residues. Germline assignment: CDR1 SGHRS and CDR2 YFSETQ. The CDR3 reads CASSWWASGGRDTQYF. In DNA, the CDR3 is TGCGCCAGCAGCTGGTGGGCTAGCGGGGGCCGGGATACGCAGTATTTT. The full variable domain, rest sourced from reference TRBV5-1 and TRBJ2-3, is KAGVTQTPRYLIKTRGQQVTLSCSPISGHRSVSWYQQTPGQGLQFLFEYFSETQRNKGNFPGRFSGRQFSNSRSEMNVSTLELGDSALYLCASSWWASGGRDTQYFGPGTRLTVL.

This clonotype has more than one count but fewer than ten. The CDR3: CASSLWVTDTQYF. The CDR3 DNA is TGTGCCAGCAGCTTATGGGTCACAGATACGCAGTATTTT. The rearrangement links TRBV11-2 to TRBJ2-3; D is uncertain. Trimming cost V 2 bases and J 2 bases, with 5 bases left between them. Germline CDR1 is SGHAT and CDR2 is FQNNGV. The CDR3 spans 13 residues.

This clonotype showed up just a few times. V gene TRBV7-8 combines with J gene TRBJ2-7; the D is unclear. CDR1 is SGHVS and CDR2 is FQNEAQ in the germline V gene. The germline V and J ends were trimmed by 5 bases and 0 bases, with 14 bases remaining between them. There are 15 residues in the CDR3. The CDR3 bases are TGTGCCAGCAGCCCCACTCCACAGCTCTCCTACGAGCAGTACGTC. Its protein is CASSPTPQLSYEQYV.

The CDR3 region has the DNA TGTGCCAGCAGTGAGGCCAGGATAAACAATGAGCAGTTCTTC. It encodes CASSEARINNEQFF. J is TRBJ2-1 and V is TRBV25-1; D remains ambiguous. CDR3 length equals 14 residues. Looked up from germline, CDR1 is MGHDK and CDR2 is SYGVNS. V dropped 3 bases and J dropped 5 bases, with 11 bases sitting between them.

The table lists this clonotype with a few counts. The genes are TRBV7-9 and TRBJ1-2; D not certain. The CDR3 runs 12 residues. Germline lookup yields CDR1 SEHNR and CDR2 FQNEAQ (reference sequence). Trimming removed 5 bases at V and 5 bases at J, with 9 bases between. The CDR3 sequence is CASSPYSYGYTF. In nucleotides, the CDR3 is TGTGCCAGCAGCCCCTATTCGTATGGCTACACCTTC.

The table lists this clonotype with a few counts. The V gene is TRBV12-3 or TRBV12-4, the J gene TRBJ1-2, with 7 bases identical to TRBD1. CDR3 size: 13 residues. The junction had 10 bases not matched to a gene; V was cut back by 7 bases and J by 8 bases. CDR3: CASTYVTGPGYTF. The CDR3 coding sequence is TGTGCCAGCACCTATGTGACAGGGCCGGGCTACACCTTC.

This clonotype turned up a few times. DNA of the CDR3: TGTGCCAGCAGCCAAATGGGGACAGGCACTGAAGCTTTCTTT. It specifies CASSQMGTGTEAFF. The J gene is TRBJ1-1, the V gene TRBV4-2; 8 nucleotides align to TRBD1. Per the germline V gene, CDR1 is LGHNA and CDR2 is YNFKEQ. Trimming cost V 2 bases and J 4 bases; bases outside gene matches: 3. The length of the CDR3 is 14 residues.

A few counts support this clonotype. V gene TRBV7-9 combines with J gene TRBJ2-1, with D tentatively TRBD2 (5 bases). Deletions cut 1 base from V and 0 bases from J, with 7 bases between. CDR3 length: 15 amino acids. Germline-derived CDR1 and CDR2 are SEHNR and FQNEAQ (reference sequence). The CDR3, as DNA: TGTGCCAGCAGCTTAGAGCGGTACTCCTACAATGAGCAGTTCTTC. Protein product: CASSLERYSYNEQFF.

This clonotype showed up many times. The chain carries TRBV5-1 and TRBJ2-2; weak D call: TRBD2 (5 bases). Germline-derived CDR1 and CDR2 are SGHRS and YFSETQ. With 3 bases removed from V and 1 base from J, the gap between germline ends came to 16 bases. The CDR3 loop spans 17 amino acids. The CDR3 reads CASSSPGSERNTGELFF. CDR3 in DNA: TGCGCCAGCAGCTCCCCGGGGAGCGAGAGGAACACCGGGGAGCTGTTTTTT.

This clonotype was seen more than once but under ten times. The chain joins TRBV21-1 to TRBJ1-1. TRBV21-1 is recorded as a pseudogene. The CDR3 loop spans 16 amino acids. The CDR3 sequence is CANTRFYLAANTEAFF. The CDR3 DNA reads as TGTGCCAACACGAGATTTTATCTAGCAGCGAACACTGAAGCTTTCTTT.